These T cell receptor beta chains were read from a single sample in a study of cytomegalovirus exposure and HLA in healthy donors. Assay: immunoSEQ multiplex PCR; the TCRdb copy retains only in-frame clones and omits some. The sample has 100,000 to 130,000 clones, about 74% seen once. Sequencing was performed on PBMCs. These receptors were collected from a woman in her thirties or forties in good health and CMV-seropositive. CDR3s include the opening cysteine and the closing phenylalanine or tryptophan. The order of the fields is J gene, V gene, D gene, clone size, CDR3 DNA, CDR3 protein. D genes are given only for firm matches. Rows may omit the clone size; those that give it use once, few, many or a size class.

J gene: TRBJ2-7; V gene: TRBV6-5; D gene: NA; clone size: NA; CDR3 DNA: TGTGCCACCAGGTCCTTCTACGAGCAGTACTTC; CDR3 protein: CATRSFYEQYF
J gene: TRBJ1-1; V gene: TRBV28; D gene: NA; clone size: NA; CDR3 DNA: TGTGCCAGCAGTTCAACAGGTATCACTGAAGCTTTCTTT; CDR3 protein: CASSSTGITEAFF
J gene: TRBJ2-5; V gene: TRBV5-8; D gene: NA; clone size: NA; CDR3 DNA: TGTGCCAGCAGCTTGCGCCCAGGGTGGCAAGAGACCCAGTACTTC; CDR3 protein: CASSLRPGWQETQYF
J gene: TRBJ2-2; V gene: TRBV5-1; D gene: NA; clone size: once; CDR3 DNA: TGCGCCAGCAGCTTGGCCGGGGACACCGGGGAGCTGTTTTTT; CDR3 protein: CASSLAGDTGELFF
J gene: TRBJ2-7; V gene: TRBV7-2; D gene: NA; clone size: NA; CDR3 DNA: TGTGCCAGCAGCTCCCCGGGACACACCTACGAGCAGTACTTC; CDR3 protein: CASSSPGHTYEQYF
J gene: TRBJ2-1; V gene: TRBV5-6; D gene: NA; clone size: NA; CDR3 DNA: TGTGCCAGCAGCCCCGAAAAGCTGGGGGGAGGCGAGCAGTTCTTC; CDR3 protein: CASSPEKLGGGEQFF
J gene: TRBJ1-2; V gene: TRBV5-1; D gene: TRBD1; clone size: NA; CDR3 DNA: TGCGCCAGCAGCTCCGAGGGACAGGCCGCATATGGCTACACCTTC; CDR3 protein: CASSSEGQAAYGYTF
J gene: TRBJ1-3; V gene: TRBV5-1; D gene: NA; clone size: NA; CDR3 DNA: TGCGCCAGCAGCTTGGGTGCAGGAGGGACTGGAAACACCATATATTTT; CDR3 protein: CASSLGAGGTGNTIYF
J gene: TRBJ2-2; V gene: TRBV19; D gene: TRBD2; clone size: NA; CDR3 DNA: TGTGCCAGTAGTATCCCGGGACTAGCGGGGTTCGGGGAGCTGTTTTTT; CDR3 protein: CASSIPGLAGFGELFF
J gene: TRBJ1-3; V gene: TRBV29-1; D gene: NA; clone size: NA; CDR3 DNA: TGCAGCGCCCGACCAGGGTTCTCTGGAAACACCATATATTTT; CDR3 protein: CSARPGFSGNTIYF
J gene: TRBJ1-1; V gene: TRBV7-8; D gene: NA; clone size: NA; CDR3 DNA: TGTGCCAGCAGCCCACATATGAACACTGAAGCTTTCTTT; CDR3 protein: CASSPHMNTEAFF
J gene: TRBJ1-2; V gene: TRBV15; D gene: TRBD1; clone size: NA; CDR3 DNA: TGTGCCACCAGCGTACAGGGGGGCAACTATGGCTACACCTTC; CDR3 protein: CATSVQGGNYGYTF
J gene: TRBJ2-2; V gene: TRBV2; D gene: NA; clone size: NA; CDR3 DNA: TGTGCCAGCAGTGAATCAGGGGCGCAAATAACCGGGGAGCTGTTTTTT; CDR3 protein: CASSESGAQITGELFF
J gene: TRBJ1-2; V gene: TRBV27; D gene: TRBD1; clone size: once; CDR3 DNA: TGTGCCAGCAGGCGAGGGGACAGAGCTAACTATGGCTACACCTTC; CDR3 protein: CASRRGDRANYGYTF
J gene: TRBJ2-2; V gene: TRBV14; D gene: NA; clone size: NA; CDR3 DNA: TGTGCCAGCAGCCAGTACGGGGAGCTGTTTTTT; CDR3 protein: CASSQYGELFF
J gene: TRBJ1-6; V gene: TRBV7-6; D gene: NA; clone size: NA; CDR3 DNA: TGTGCCAGCAGCTTAGCTACTTATAATTCACCCCTCCACTTT; CDR3 protein: CASSLATYNSPLHF
J gene: TRBJ2-7; V gene: TRBV7-2; D gene: TRBD1; clone size: NA; CDR3 DNA: TGTGCCAGCAGCTTTCAGGGGGCGGAGGAGCAGTACTTC; CDR3 protein: CASSFQGAEEQYF
J gene: TRBJ1-3; V gene: TRBV5-4; D gene: NA; clone size: NA; CDR3 DNA: TGTGCCAGCAGCACCAGGGGAGCGGTGTCTGGAAACACCATATATTTT; CDR3 protein: CASSTRGAVSGNTIYF
J gene: TRBJ2-2; V gene: TRBV2; D gene: TRBD2; clone size: NA; CDR3 DNA: TGTGCCAGCAAACCGGGGAGGGCTTTTAACACCGGGGAGCTGTTTTTT; CDR3 protein: CASKPGRAFNTGELFF
J gene: TRBJ2-5; V gene: TRBV10-3; D gene: NA; clone size: NA; CDR3 DNA: TGTGCCATCGGGTCTCGGCAGGATCAAGAGACCCAGTACTTC; CDR3 protein: CAIGSRQDQETQYF
J gene: TRBJ2-5; V gene: TRBV9; D gene: NA; clone size: NA; CDR3 DNA: TGTGCCAGCAGCGTAAACTATCAAGAGACCCAGTACTTC; CDR3 protein: CASSVNYQETQYF
J gene: TRBJ1-5; V gene: TRBV6-1; D gene: NA; clone size: many; CDR3 DNA: TGTGCCAGTAGACAGGTTAACAATCAGCCCCAGCATTTT; CDR3 protein: CASRQVNNQPQHF
J gene: TRBJ2-5; V gene: TRBV4-2; D gene: TRBD2; clone size: few; CDR3 DNA: TGTGCCAGCAGCCAAGTAAGAGCGGGGAGAGAGACCCAGTACTTC; CDR3 protein: CASSQVRAGRETQYF
J gene: TRBJ2-3; V gene: TRBV27; D gene: NA; clone size: NA; CDR3 DNA: TGTGCCAGCAGTTTATCGTCCGCGGGAACAGATATGCAGTATTTT; CDR3 protein: CASSLSSAGTDMQYF
J gene: TRBJ2-7; V gene: TRBV5-8; D gene: NA; clone size: NA; CDR3 DNA: TGTGCCAGCAGCTTACGGGACACCTCCTACGAGCAGTACTTC; CDR3 protein: CASSLRDTSYEQYF
J gene: TRBJ1-4; V gene: TRBV10-3; D gene: NA; clone size: NA; CDR3 DNA: TGTGCCATCAGTGAGGGCCCTGGGGGGGCTAATGAAAAACTGTTTTTT; CDR3 protein: CAISEGPGGANEKLFF
J gene: TRBJ2-6; V gene: TRBV2; D gene: NA; clone size: NA; CDR3 DNA: TGTGCCAGCCAAGAGGTATCTGGGGCCAACGTCCTGACTTTC; CDR3 protein: CASQEVSGANVLTF
J gene: TRBJ1-6; V gene: TRBV10-3; D gene: TRBD1; clone size: NA; CDR3 DNA: TGTGCCAGCACAGGGGCTAATAATTCACCCCTCCACTTT; CDR3 protein: CASTGANNSPLHF
J gene: TRBJ2-5; V gene: TRBV6-5; D gene: NA; clone size: NA; CDR3 DNA: TGTGCCAGCAGAAGACACGAAGTACAAGAGACCCAGTACTTC; CDR3 protein: CASRRHEVQETQYF